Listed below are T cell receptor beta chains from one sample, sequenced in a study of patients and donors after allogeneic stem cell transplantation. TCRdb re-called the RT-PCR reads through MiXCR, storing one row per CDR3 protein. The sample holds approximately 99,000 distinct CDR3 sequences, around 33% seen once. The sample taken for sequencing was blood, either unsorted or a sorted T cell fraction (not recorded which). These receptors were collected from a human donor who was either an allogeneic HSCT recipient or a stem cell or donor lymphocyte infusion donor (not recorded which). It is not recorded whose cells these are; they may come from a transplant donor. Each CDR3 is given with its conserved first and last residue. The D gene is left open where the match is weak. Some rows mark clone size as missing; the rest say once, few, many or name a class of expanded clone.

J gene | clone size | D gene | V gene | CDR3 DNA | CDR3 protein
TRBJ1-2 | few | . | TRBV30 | TGTGCCTGGAGTGAGAACTTTAACTATGGCTACACCTTC | CAWSENFNYGYTF
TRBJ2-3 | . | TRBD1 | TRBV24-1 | TGTGCCACCAGTGATTGGGGAACAGGGGCAACAGATACGCAGTATTTT | CATSDWGTGATDTQYF
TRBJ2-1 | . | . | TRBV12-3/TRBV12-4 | TGTGCCAGCAGTTACCAGGGGAGGAATGAGCAGTTCTTC | CASSYQGRNEQFF
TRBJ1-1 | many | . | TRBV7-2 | TGTGCCAGCAGCTATACGTCATCTGGGCGGACTGAAGCTTTCTTT | CASSYTSSGRTEAFF
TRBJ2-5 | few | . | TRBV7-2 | TGTGCCAGCAGCTCCTACAGGGAGACGCAAGAGACCCAGTACTTC | CASSSYRETQETQYF
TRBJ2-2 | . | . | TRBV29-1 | TGCAGCGTCTGGCGGACGAACACCGGGGAGCTGTTTTTT | CSVWRTNTGELFF
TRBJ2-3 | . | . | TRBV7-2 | TGTGCCAGCAGCTTATCACGCGCAGATACGCAGTATTTT | CASSLSRADTQYF
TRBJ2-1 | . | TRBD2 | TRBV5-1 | TGCGCCAGCAGCTCCATAGCGGGAGACGGGGGGGAGCAGTTCTTC | CASSSIAGDGGEQFF
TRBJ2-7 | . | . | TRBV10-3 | TGTGCCATCAGTGAGTCAGGTGGGGGAGGCCCCTACGAGCAGTACTTC | CAISESGGGGPYEQYF
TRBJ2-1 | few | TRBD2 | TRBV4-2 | TGTGCCAGCAGCCCTAGGACTAGCGGGAGTCTCTACAATGAGCAGTTCTTC | CASSPRTSGSLYNEQFF
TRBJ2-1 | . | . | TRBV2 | TGTGCCAGCAGTACATCTCGGGAGAAGTCCTACAATGAGCAGTTCTTC | CASSTSREKSYNEQFF
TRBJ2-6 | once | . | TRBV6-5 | TGTGCCAGCAGTTACTCGAAAGCAGGGATAGCTGGGGCCAACGTCCTGACTTTC | CASSYSKAGIAGANVLTF
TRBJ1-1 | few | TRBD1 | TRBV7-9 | TGTGCCAGCAGATCGGGACAGCTTTTGAACACTGAAGCTTTCTTT | CASRSGQLLNTEAFF
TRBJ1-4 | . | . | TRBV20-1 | TGCAGTGCTAGAGATTCGGGCGGTGAAAAACTGTTTTTT | CSARDSGGEKLFF
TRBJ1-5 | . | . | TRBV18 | TGTGCCAGCTCATCGGGAACTCAGAGCAATCAGCCCCAGCATTTT | CASSSGTQSNQPQHF
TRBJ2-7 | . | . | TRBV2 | TGTGCCAGCAGTGAAGATATCCGCTACGAGCAGTACTTC | CASSEDIRYEQYF
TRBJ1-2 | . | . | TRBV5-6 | TGTGCCAGCAGCTTGTTGTTTGCCCCGGTGGGCTACACCTTC | CASSLLFAPVGYTF
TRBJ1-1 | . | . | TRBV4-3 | TGCGCCAGCAGCCAAGGTGGCTTCCCCAACACTGAAGCTTTCTTT | CASSQGGFPNTEAFF
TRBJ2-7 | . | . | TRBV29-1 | TGCAGCGTTGTGGAGGGATACGAGCAGTACTTC | CSVVEGYEQYF
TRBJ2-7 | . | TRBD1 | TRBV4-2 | TGTGCCAGCAGCCCCTGGAAAGGGGACAGCTACGAGCAGTACTTC | CASSPWKGDSYEQYF
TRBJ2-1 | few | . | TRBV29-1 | TGCAGCGGCCTTCTGTACCCAAGCTCCTACAATGAGCAGTTCTTC | CSGLLYPSSYNEQFF
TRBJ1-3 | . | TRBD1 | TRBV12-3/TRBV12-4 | TGTGCCAGCAAGCTGGACAGGGGCTACTCTGGAAACACCATATATTTT | CASKLDRGYSGNTIYF
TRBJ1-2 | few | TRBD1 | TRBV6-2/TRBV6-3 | TGTGCCAGCAGTTCGGACAGGGACTATGGCTACACCTTC | CASSSDRDYGYTF
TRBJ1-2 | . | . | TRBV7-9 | TGTGCCAGCAGCTTGATGGAGAGTGCTGGCTACACCTTC | CASSLMESAGYTF
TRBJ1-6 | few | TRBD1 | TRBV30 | TGTGCCTGGAAGGCAGGGGGACGATCACCCCTCCACTTT | CAWKAGGRSPLHF
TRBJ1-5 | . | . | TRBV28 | TGTGCCAGCAGGACCAGGGACCGTACCTATAGCAATCAGCCCCAGCATTTT | CASRTRDRTYSNQPQHF
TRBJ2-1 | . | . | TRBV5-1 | TGCGCCAGCGGGAGGACCCTTGGGGGTGAGCAGTTCTTC | CASGRTLGGEQFF
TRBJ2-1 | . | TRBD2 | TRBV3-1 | TGTGCCAGCAGCCAAGAAATCCCAGCGGGAGGGCCGGATGAGCAGTTCTTC | CASSQEIPAGGPDEQFF
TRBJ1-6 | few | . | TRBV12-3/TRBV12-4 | TGTGCCAGCAGTTTAGTCCCTAATTCATCCCTCCACTTT | CASSLVPNSSLHF
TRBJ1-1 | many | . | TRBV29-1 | TGCAGCGTTTTCATCAGGCAGGAAGCTTTCTTT | CSVFIRQEAFF
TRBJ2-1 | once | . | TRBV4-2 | TGTGCCAGCAGCCAAGAGGGTTGGAGACTAGGTGAGCAGTTCTTC | CASSQEGWRLGEQFF
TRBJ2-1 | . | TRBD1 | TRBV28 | TGTGCCAGCAGTTTACGACAGGGTTCCTACAATGAGCAGTTCTTC | CASSLRQGSYNEQFF
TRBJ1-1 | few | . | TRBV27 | TGTGCCAGCAGTTTGACAGCGCCCGGTGAAGCTTTCTTT | CASSLTAPGEAFF
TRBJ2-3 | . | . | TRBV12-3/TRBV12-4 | TGTGCCAGCAGAGGGAAGCGACCCACAGATACGCAGTATTTT | CASRGKRPTDTQYF
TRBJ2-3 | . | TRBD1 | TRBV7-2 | TGTGCCAGCAGCGTGGACAGGATTGTAGATACGCAGTATTTT | CASSVDRIVDTQYF
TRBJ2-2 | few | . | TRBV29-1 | TGCAGCGTTTCAAGTGGGCTGAACACCGGGGAGCTGTTTTTT | CSVSSGLNTGELFF
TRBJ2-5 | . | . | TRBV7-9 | TGTGCCAGCAGCTTAGCGCGAGTGGGACGCCTCCTGAACCAAGAGACCCAGTACTTC | CASSLARVGRLLNQETQYF
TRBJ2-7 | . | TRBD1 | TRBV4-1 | TGCGCCAGCAGCCACGGACAGGGACCCTACGAGCAGTACTTC | CASSHGQGPYEQYF
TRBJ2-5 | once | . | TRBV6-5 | TGTGCCAGCGGTACAAGACGGCTAAATAAAGAGACCCAGTACTTC | CASGTRRLNKETQYF
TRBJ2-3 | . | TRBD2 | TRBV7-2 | TGTGCCAGCAGCGGAGTGGCGGGAGGGTACACAGATACGCAGTATTTT | CASSGVAGGYTDTQYF
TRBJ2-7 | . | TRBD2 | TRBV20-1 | TGCAGTGCAACTAGCGGTACCTACGAGCAGTACTTC | CSATSGTYEQYF
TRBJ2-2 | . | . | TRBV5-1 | TGCGCCAGCTCTACTCCGAACACCGGGGAGCTGTTTTTT | CASSTPNTGELFF
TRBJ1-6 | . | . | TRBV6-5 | TGTGCCAGCAGTTACGGCGAAAGTTCACCCCTCCACTTT | CASSYGESSPLHF
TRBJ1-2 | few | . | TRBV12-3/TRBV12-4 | TGTGCCAGCACTTTAGCGCGAGGCAGGGGAGCCGAATATCGAGGCTACACCTTC | CASTLARGRGAEYRGYTF
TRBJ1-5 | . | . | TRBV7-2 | TGTGCCAGCAGCTTAAAGTCAGGAGATCAGCCCCAGCATTTT | CASSLKSGDQPQHF